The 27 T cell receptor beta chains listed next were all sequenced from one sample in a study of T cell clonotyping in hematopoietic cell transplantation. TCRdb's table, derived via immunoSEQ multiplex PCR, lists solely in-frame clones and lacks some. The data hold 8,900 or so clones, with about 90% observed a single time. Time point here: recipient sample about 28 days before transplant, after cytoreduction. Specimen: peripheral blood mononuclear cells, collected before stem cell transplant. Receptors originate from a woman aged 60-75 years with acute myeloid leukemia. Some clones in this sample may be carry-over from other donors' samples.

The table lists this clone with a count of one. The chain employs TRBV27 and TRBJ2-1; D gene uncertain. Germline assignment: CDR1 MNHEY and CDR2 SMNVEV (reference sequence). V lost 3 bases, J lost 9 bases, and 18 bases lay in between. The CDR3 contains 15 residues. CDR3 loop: CASSFLQAPSAEQFF. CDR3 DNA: TGTGCCAGCAGTTTTCTGCAGGCACCTTCTGCTGAGCAGTTCTTC.

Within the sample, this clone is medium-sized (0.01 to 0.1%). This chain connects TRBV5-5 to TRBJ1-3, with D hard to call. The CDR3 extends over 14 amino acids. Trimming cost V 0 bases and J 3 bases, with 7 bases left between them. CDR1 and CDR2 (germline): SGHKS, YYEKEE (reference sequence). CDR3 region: CASSLGGDGNTIYF. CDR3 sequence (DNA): TGTGCCAGCAGCTTGGGCGGTGATGGAAACACCATATATTTT.

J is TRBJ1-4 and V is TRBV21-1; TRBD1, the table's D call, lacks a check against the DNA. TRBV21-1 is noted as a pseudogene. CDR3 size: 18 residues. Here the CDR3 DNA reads TGTGCCAGCCAAACGCACAGGGGCCGGGCAGCAACTAATGAAAAACTGTTTTTT. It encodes CASQTHRGRAATNEKLFF.

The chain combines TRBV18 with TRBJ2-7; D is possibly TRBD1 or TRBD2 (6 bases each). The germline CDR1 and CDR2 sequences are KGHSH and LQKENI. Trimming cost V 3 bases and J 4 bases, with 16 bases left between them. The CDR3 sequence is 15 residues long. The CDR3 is CASSPNGGGGYEQYF. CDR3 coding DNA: TGTGCCAGCTCACCGAACGGCGGAGGGGGATACGAGCAGTACTTC.

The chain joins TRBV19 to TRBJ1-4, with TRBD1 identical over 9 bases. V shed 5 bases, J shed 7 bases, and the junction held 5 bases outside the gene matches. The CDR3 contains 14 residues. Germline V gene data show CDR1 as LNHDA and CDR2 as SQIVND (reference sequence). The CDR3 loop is CASSPDRGGEKLFF. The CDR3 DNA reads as TGTGCCAGTAGTCCGGACAGGGGAGGTGAAAAACTGTTTTTT.

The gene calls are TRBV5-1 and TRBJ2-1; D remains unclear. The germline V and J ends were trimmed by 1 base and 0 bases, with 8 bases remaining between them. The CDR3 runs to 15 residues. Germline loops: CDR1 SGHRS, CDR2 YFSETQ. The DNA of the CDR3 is TGCGCCAGCAGCTTGTACTCGAGCTCCTACAATGAGCAGTTCTTC. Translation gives CASSLYSSSYNEQFF.

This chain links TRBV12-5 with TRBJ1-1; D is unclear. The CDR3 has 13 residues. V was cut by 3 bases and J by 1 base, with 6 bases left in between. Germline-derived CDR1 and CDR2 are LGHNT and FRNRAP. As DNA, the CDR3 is TGTGCTAGTGGTTTAGGGAAGAACACTGAAGCTTTCTTT. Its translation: CASGLGKNTEAFF.

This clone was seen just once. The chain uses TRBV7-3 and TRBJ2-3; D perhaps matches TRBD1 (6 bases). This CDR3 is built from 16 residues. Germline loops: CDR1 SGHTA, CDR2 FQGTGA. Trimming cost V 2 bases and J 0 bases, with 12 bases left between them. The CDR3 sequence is CASSLDYDRSTDTQYF. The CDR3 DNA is TGTGCCAGCAGCTTAGATTACGACAGGAGCACAGATACGCAGTATTTT.

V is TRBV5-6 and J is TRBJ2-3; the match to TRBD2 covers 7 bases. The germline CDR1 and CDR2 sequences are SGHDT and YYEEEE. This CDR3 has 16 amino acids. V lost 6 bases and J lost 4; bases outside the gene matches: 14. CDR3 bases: TGTGCCAGCAACTACGGCGGGAGTACGGGTCCAGATACGCAGTATTTT. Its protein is CASNYGGSTGPDTQYF. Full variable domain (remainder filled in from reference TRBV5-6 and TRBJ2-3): DAGVTQSPTHLIKTRGQQVTLRCSPKSGHDTVSWYQQALGQGPQFIFQYYEEEERQRGNFPDRFSGHQFPNYSSELNVNALLLGDSALYLCASNYGGSTGPDTQYFGPGTRLTVL.

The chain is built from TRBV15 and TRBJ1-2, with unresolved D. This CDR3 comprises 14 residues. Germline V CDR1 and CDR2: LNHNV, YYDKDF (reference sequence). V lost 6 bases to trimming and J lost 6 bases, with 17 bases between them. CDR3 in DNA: TGTGCCACCAGTGAGGACCGCTTCGGGGATGGCTACACCTTC. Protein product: CATSEDRFGDGYTF.

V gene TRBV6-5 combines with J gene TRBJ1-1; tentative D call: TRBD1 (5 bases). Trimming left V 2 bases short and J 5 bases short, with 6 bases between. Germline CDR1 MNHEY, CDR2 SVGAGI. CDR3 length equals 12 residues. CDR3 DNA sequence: TGTGCCAGCAGTTACGGGGGGACTGAAGCTTTCTTT. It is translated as CASSYGGTEAFF.

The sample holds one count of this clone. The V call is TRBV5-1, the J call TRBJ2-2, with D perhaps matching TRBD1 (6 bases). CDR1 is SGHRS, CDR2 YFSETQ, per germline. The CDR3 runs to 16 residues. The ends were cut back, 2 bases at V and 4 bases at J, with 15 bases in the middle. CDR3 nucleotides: TGCGCCAGCAGCTTAAGGGGACAAGGGAGCACCGGGGAGCTGTTTTTT. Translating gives CASSLRGQGSTGELFF.

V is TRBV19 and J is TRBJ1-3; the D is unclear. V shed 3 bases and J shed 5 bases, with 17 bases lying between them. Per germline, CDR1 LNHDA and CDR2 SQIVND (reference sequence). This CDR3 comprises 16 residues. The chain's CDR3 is CASSIIASGRRNTIYF. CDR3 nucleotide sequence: TGTGCCAGTAGTATTATTGCAAGCGGGAGAAGAAACACCATATATTTT.

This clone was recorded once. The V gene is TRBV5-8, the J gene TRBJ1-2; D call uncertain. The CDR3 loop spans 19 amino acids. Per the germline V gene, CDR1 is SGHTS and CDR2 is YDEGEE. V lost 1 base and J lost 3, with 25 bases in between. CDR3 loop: CASSLNKFFGLPSHYGYTF. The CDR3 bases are TGTGCCAGCAGCTTGAATAAATTTTTTGGGCTCCCGAGCCACTATGGCTACACCTTC. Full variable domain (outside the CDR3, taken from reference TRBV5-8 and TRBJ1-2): EAGVTQSPTHLIKTRGQQATLRCSPISGHTSVYWYQQALGLGLQFLLWYDEGEERNRGNFPPRFSGRQFPNYSSELNVNALELEDSALYLCASSLNKFFGLPSHYGYTFGSGTRLTVV.

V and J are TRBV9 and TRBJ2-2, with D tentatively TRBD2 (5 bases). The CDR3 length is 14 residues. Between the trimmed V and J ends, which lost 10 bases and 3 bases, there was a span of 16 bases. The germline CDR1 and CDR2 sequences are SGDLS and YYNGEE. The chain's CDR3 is CASRREGHTGELFF. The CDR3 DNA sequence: TGTGCCTCCCGCCGAGAGGGCCACACCGGGGAGCTGTTTTTT.

The CDR3 nucleotides read TGTGCCAACTCTCCCCCGTACGAGCAGTACTTC. It specifies CANSPPYEQYF. The genes are TRBV6-1 and TRBJ2-7; D is uncertain. CDR3 length: 11 amino acids. Trimming removed 10 bases from V and 4 bases from J, with 11 bases in between. Germline values: CDR1 MNHNS, CDR2 SASEGT.

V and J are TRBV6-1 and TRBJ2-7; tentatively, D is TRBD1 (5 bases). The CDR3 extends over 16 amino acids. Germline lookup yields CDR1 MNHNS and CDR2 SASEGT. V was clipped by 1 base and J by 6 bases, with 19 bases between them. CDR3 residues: CASSEELDSYSGEQYF. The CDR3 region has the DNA TGTGCCAGCAGTGAAGAATTAGACAGCTACTCGGGCGAGCAGTACTTC.

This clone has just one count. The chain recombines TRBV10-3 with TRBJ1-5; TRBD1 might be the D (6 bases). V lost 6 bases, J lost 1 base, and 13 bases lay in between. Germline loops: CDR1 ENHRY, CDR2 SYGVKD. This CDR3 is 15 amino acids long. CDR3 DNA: TGTGCCATCAGCCAGGGGTTGGAGAGCAATCAGCCCCAGCATTTT. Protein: CAISQGLESNQPQHF.

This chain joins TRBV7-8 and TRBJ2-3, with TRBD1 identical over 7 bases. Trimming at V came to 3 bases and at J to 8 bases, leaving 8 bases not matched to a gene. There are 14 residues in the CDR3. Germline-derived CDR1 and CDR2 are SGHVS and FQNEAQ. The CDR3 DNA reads TGTGCCAGCAGCTTTTCGACAGGGACGGGTACGCAGTATTTT. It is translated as CASSFSTGTGTQYF.

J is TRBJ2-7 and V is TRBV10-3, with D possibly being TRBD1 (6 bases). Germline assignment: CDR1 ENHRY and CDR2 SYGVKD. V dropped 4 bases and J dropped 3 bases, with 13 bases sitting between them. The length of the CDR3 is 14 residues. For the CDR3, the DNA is TGTGCCATCAGTGTAACACAGGGCCTCTACGAGCAGTACTTC. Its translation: CAISVTQGLYEQYF.

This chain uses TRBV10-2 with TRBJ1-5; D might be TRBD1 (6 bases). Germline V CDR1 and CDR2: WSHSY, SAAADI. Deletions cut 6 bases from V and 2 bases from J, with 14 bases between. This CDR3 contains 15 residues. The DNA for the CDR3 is TGCGCCAGCAGACCTGAAGGGGGAGGCAATCAGCCCCAGCATTTT. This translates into CASRPEGGGNQPQHF.

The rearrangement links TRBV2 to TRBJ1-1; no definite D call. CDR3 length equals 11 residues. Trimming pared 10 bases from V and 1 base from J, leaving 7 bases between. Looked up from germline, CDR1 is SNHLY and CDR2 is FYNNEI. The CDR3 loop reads CATVGNTEAFF. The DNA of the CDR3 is TGTGCCACCGTTGGGAACACTGAAGCTTTCTTT.

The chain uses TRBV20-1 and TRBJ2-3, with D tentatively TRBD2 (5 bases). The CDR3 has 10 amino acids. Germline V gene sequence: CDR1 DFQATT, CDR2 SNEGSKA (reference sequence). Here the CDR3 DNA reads TGCAGCGGGAAGTGGGATACGCAGTATTTT. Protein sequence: CSGKWDTQYF.

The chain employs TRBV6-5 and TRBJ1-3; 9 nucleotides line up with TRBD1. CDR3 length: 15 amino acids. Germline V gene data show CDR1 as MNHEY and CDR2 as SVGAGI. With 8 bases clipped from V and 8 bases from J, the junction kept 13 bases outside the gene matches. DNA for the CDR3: TGTGCCAGCCCCACCCCGGGACAGGGAAAGGACACCATATATTTT. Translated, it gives CASPTPGQGKDTIYF.

CDR3 DNA sequence: TGCGCCAGCAGCTTGGCCGGGAAGAATGAGCAGTTCTTC. The encoded protein is CASSLAGKNEQFF. The chain joins TRBV5-1 to TRBJ2-1, with D possibly TRBD2 on 5 matching bases. V was trimmed by 0 bases and J by 7 bases, leaving 8 bases between them. Per the germline V gene, CDR1 is SGHRS and CDR2 is YFSETQ. The CDR3 extends over 13 amino acids.

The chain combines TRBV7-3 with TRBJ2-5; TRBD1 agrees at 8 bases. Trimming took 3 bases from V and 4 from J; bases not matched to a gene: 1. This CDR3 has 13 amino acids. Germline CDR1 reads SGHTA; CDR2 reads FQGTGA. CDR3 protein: CASSFTGGETQYF. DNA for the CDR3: TGTGCCAGCAGCTTCACAGGGGGAGAGACCCAGTACTTC.

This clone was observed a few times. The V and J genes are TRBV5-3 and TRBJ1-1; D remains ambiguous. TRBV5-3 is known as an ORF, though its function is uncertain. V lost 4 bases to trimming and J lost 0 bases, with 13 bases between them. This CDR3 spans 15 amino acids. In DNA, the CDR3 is TGTGCCAGAAGCACCAGACGCCCTTTGAACACTGAAGCTTTCTTT. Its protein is CARSTRRPLNTEAFF.